These 18 T cell receptor beta chains originate from one sample sequenced in a study of T cell responses to AZD1222 COVID-19 vaccine. Method: immunoSEQ multiplex PCR; TCRdb's copy keeps in-frame clones and lacks some. The profile shows around 160,000 clones, about 89% of them singletons. The source was peripheral blood, collected on day 0 of AZD1222 vaccination. These receptor sequences come from an adult in good health.

The V and J genes are TRBV7-2 and TRBJ2-7, with 7 positions matching TRBD2. The V and J ends lost 1 base and 13 bases, in that order; junction bases with no gene match: 10. The CDR3 contains 13 residues. Germline V gene lookup returns CDR1 SGHTA and CDR2 FQGNSA. The CDR3 DNA reads TGTGCCAGCAGCTTAGTGACTACGCGGGGGATTTACTTC. Protein product: CASSLVTTRGIYF. Full variable domain (missing parts from reference TRBV7-2 and TRBJ2-7): GAGVSQSPSNKVTEKGKDVELRCDPISGHTALYWYRQSLGQGLEFLIYFQGNSAPDKSGLPSDRFSAERTGGSVSTLTIQRTQQEDSAVYLCASSLVTTRGIYFGPGTRLTVT.

In its sample, this clone was seen once. This chain uses TRBV6-5 with TRBJ2-2; D is unclear. The germline gives CDR1 MNHEY, CDR2 SVGAGI. CDR3 length equals 13 residues. Trimming removed 6 bases from V and 5 bases from J, with 10 bases in between. In DNA form, the CDR3 reads TGTGCCAGCAGGATAGATAGTACCGGGGAGCTGTTTTTT. Translation gives CASRIDSTGELFF.

Turning to this clone: The same CDR3 also results from other DNA sequences found in this sample. The chain is built from TRBV6-5 and TRBJ1-1; D unclear. Trimming cost V 0 bases and J 10 bases, with 9 bases left between them. This CDR3 comprises 12 residues. Germline lookup yields CDR1 MNHEY and CDR2 SVGAGI. CDR3 DNA sequence: TGTGCCAGCAGTTACTCGAGCGGGGTAGCTTTCTTT. Protein product: CASSYSSGVAFF.

This clone showed up just once. The V and J genes are TRBV28 and TRBJ2-1, with D perhaps TRBD2 (5 bases). Germline V gene sequence: CDR1 MDHEN, CDR2 SYDVKM. The CDR3 runs 15 residues. Trimming removed 6 bases from V and 0 bases from J, with 12 bases in between. CDR3 sequence reads: CASSSTRDSYNEQFF. In nucleotides, the CDR3 is TGTGCCAGCAGCTCAACTAGGGACTCCTACAATGAGCAGTTCTTC.

The chain has TRBV14 and TRBJ1-4, with D possibly TRBD1 on 5 matching bases. Between the trimmed V and J ends, which lost 2 bases and 3 bases, there was a span of 13 bases. Germline V gene sequence: CDR1 SGHDN, CDR2 FVKESK. This CDR3 spans 16 amino acids. CDR3 DNA: TGTGCCAGCAGCCAAAAGGTTTCCAGGGCTAATGAAAAACTGTTTTTT. This codes for CASSQKVSRANEKLFF.

The V and J genes are TRBV6-6 and TRBJ2-7; the D gene is possibly TRBD1 (5 bases). V lost 7 bases to trimming and J lost 2 bases, with 12 bases between them. The CDR3 length is 13 residues. Germline CDR1 reads MNHNY; CDR2 reads SVGAGI (reference sequence). The CDR3 coding sequence is TGTGCCAGCAATTCAGGGTTTCCCTACGAGCAGTACTTC. It is translated as CASNSGFPYEQYF.

V usage is TRBV19 and J usage is TRBJ2-2; D gene unclear. The V gene lost 6 bases and the J gene lost 2 bases, with 10 bases spanning the gap. CDR1 and CDR2 from the germline V gene are LNHDA and SQIVND (reference sequence). This CDR3 region has 14 residues. The CDR3: CASRSNLNTGELFF. As DNA, the CDR3 is TGTGCCAGTAGGAGCAACCTAAACACCGGGGAGCTGTTTTTT.

J is TRBJ1-1 and V is TRBV5-1; tentatively, D is TRBD1 (6 bases). This CDR3 spans 14 amino acids. Looked up from germline, CDR1 is SGHRS and CDR2 is YFSETQ. Trimming removed 5 bases at V and 5 bases at J, with 16 bases between. The CDR3 sequence is CASSPLGGGTEAFF. The CDR3 bases are TGCGCCAGCAGTCCCCTAGGGGGAGGGACTGAAGCTTTCTTT. Supplemented by reference TRBV5-1 and TRBJ1-1, the full variable domain reads KAGVTQTPRYLIKTRGQQVTLSCSPISGHRSVSWYQQTPGQGLQFLFEYFSETQRNKGNFPGRFSGRQFSNSRSEMNVSTLELGDSALYLCASSPLGGGTEAFFGQGTRLTVV.

This clone has only one observation. The rearrangement joins TRBV4-3 to TRBJ2-7; 7 bases are a match to TRBD1. The CDR3 has 15 amino acids. In germline, CDR1 is LGHNA, CDR2 YSLEER. The V and J ends lost 0 bases and 3 bases, in that order; junction bases with no gene match: 5. The chain's CDR3 is CASSQDRGGGYEQYF. In DNA form, the CDR3 reads TGCGCCAGCAGCCAAGATCGAGGGGGCGGCTACGAGCAGTACTTC.

A remark on this clone: Lacking the conserved final phenylalanine or tryptophan, this CDR3 likely reflects a read error. The DNA is omitted, as the CDR3 cannot be located on it reliably, and the CDR3 follows TCRdb's listing. The chain is built from TRBV3-1 (or the pseudogene TRBV3-2) and TRBJ1-1; TRBD1, the table's D call, lacks a check against the DNA. Germline V gene sequence: CDR1 LGHDT, CDR2 YNNKEL (reference sequence). The CDR3 is made up of 9 amino acids, end residues included. Here the CDR3 reads CASSQDSDG.

The rearrangement links TRBV4-3 to TRBJ2-3; D possibly corresponds to TRBD2 (6 bases). Trimming took off 3 bases at V and 5 bases at J, with 12 bases between the two ends. Germline CDR1 is LGHNA and CDR2 is YSLEER. CDR3 length equals 14 residues. CDR3 sequence reads: CASSQLHGGDTQYF. The CDR3 nucleotides read TGCGCCAGCAGCCAGCTCCACGGGGGAGATACGCAGTATTTT.

The rearrangement uses TRBV7-2 and TRBJ1-2; tentative D call: TRBD1 (5 bases). The CDR3 runs 15 residues. Per the germline V gene, CDR1 is SGHTA and CDR2 is FQGNSA. Trimming took 5 bases from V and 1 from J, leaving 14 bases between them. CDR3 amino acids: CASSQRPGLNYGYTF. CDR3 nucleotides: TGTGCCAGCAGCCAAAGACCGGGACTTAACTATGGCTACACCTTC.

Comment on this clone: Distinct nucleotide sequences in the sample also encode this CDR3. The chain combines TRBV7-2 with TRBJ1-1; D not resolved. Germline V gives CDR1 SGHTA, CDR2 FQGNSA. The length of the CDR3 is 13 residues. Trimming removed 1 base from V and 0 bases from J, with 3 bases in between. The CDR3 region has the DNA TGTGCCAGCAGCTTAGGGATGAACACTGAAGCTTTCTTT. It is translated as CASSLGMNTEAFF.

V is TRBV11-2 and J is TRBJ2-7; tentative D call: TRBD1 (6 bases). CDR3 size: 15 residues. The germline V and J ends were trimmed by 0 bases and 5 bases, with 14 bases remaining between them. Germline V CDR1 and CDR2: SGHAT, FQNNGV. CDR3 DNA: TGTGCCAGCAGCTTAGAAGGGACATGGGGGAACGAGCAGTACTTC. This translates into CASSLEGTWGNEQYF. The variable domain in full, with the rest retrieved from reference TRBV11-2 and TRBJ2-7, is EAGVAQSPRYKIIEKRQSVAFWCNPISGHATLYWYQQILGQGPKLLIQFQNNGVVDDSQLPKDRFSAERLKGVDSTLKIQPAKLEDSAVYLCASSLEGTWGNEQYFGPGTRLTVT.

The CDR3 reads CASRSRNNYGYTF. CDR3 coding DNA: TGTGCCAGCAGAAGCAGGAATAACTATGGCTACACCTTC. V gene TRBV12-3 or TRBV12-4 combines with J gene TRBJ1-2; D unresolved. The CDR3 has 13 residues. V shed 6 bases and J shed 1 base, with 9 bases lying between them.

V gene TRBV2 combines with J gene TRBJ2-5, with 8 bases matching TRBD2. CDR1 and CDR2 (germline): SNHLY, FYNNEI. The trim removed 6 bases at V and 0 bases at J, leaving 3 bases unmatched. The CDR3 is 14 residues long. The CDR3 here is CASRGTRNQETQYF. CDR3 nucleotides: TGTGCCAGCAGGGGGACTAGGAACCAAGAGACCCAGTACTTC.

This chain uses TRBV28 with TRBJ1-2; weak D call: TRBD1 (5 bases). Trimming left V 4 bases short and J 6 bases short, with 18 bases between. The CDR3 runs 15 residues. Germline loops: CDR1 MDHEN, CDR2 SYDVKM. CDR3 sequence (DNA): TGTGCCAGCAGTTCGCCGGGACCCACAGCGCATGGCTACACCTTC. It is translated as CASSSPGPTAHGYTF.

The chain links TRBV30 to TRBJ1-5, with 8 positions matching TRBD1. CDR1 and CDR2 from the germline V gene are GTSNPN and SVGIG (reference sequence). V was pared by 7 bases and J by 2 bases, with 16 bases of the junction left unmatched. The CDR3 has 17 residues. This CDR3 is CASYSALDRVCNQPQHF. The CDR3 region has the DNA TGTGCCTCGTATTCCGCATTGGACAGGGTCTGCAATCAGCCCCAGCATTTT.